The 23 T cell receptor beta chains listed next were all sequenced from one sample in a study of patients and donors after allogeneic stem cell transplantation. TCRdb re-analysed the RT-PCR reads in MiXCR, keeping a single row per CDR3 protein. The repertoire holds approximately 25,000 distinct CDR3 sequences, with approximately 28% as singletons. The sample comprised blood, either unsorted or a sorted T cell fraction (not recorded which). The source is a human donor who was either an allogeneic HSCT recipient or a stem cell or donor lymphocyte infusion donor (not recorded which). It is not recorded whose cells these are; they may come from a transplant donor.

The genes are TRBV29-1 and TRBJ1-4; tentatively, D is TRBD1 (5 bases). Germline CDR1 and CDR2: SQVTM and ANQGSEA. Deletions cut 2 bases from V and 8 bases from J, with 15 bases between. The CDR3 extends over 14 amino acids. CDR3 amino acids: CSVEPRRGGEKLFF. Written as DNA, the CDR3 is TGCAGCGTTGAACCGCGTCGGGGGGGAGAAAAACTGTTTTTT.

This clonotype was picked up one time. At one end the junction does not follow the germline gene, possibly because of a read error. V is TRBV6-5 and J is TRBJ1-2, with 9 bases aligning to TRBD1. Germline V gives CDR1 MNHEY, CDR2 SVGAGI. This CDR3 is built from 14 residues. The CDR3 DNA sequence: TGTGCCAGCAGTTACGACAGGGGGGTGGGTGGCTACTCCTTC. Its translation is CASSYDRGVGGYSF.

This clonotype was observed a handful of times. V usage is TRBV15 and J usage is TRBJ2-3; D is ambiguous. The CDR3 spans 12 residues. The germline CDR1 and CDR2 sequences are LNHNV and YYDKDF (reference sequence). Trimming took off 5 bases at V and 7 bases at J, with 10 bases between the two ends. CDR3 sequence (DNA): TGTGCCACCAGCCGTCCTCCGAATACGCAGTATTTT. Encoded protein: CATSRPPNTQYF. The variable domain in full, completed from reference TRBV15 and TRBJ2-3, reads DAMVIQNPRYQVTQFGKPVTLSCSQTLNHNVMYWYQQKSSQAPKLLFHYYDKDFNNEADTPDNFQSRRPNTSFCFLDIRSPGLGDTAMYLCATSRPPNTQYFGPGTRLTVL.

This clonotype was found a few times. J is TRBJ1-2 and V is TRBV7-6; 9 nucleotides agree with TRBD1. In germline, CDR1 is SGHVS, CDR2 FNYEAQ. Trimming removed 3 bases from V and 4 bases from J; junction bases left unmatched: 6. The CDR3 is made up of 15 amino acids. CDR3 loop: CASSLDGTGFYGYTF. The CDR3 DNA sequence: TGTGCCAGCAGCTTGGACGGGACAGGGTTCTATGGCTACACCTTC. The whole variable domain, remainder taken from reference TRBV7-6 and TRBJ1-2, is GAGVSQSPRYKVTKRGQDVALRCDPISGHVSLYWYRQALGQGPEFLTYFNYEAQQDKSGLPNDRFSAERPEGSISTLTIQRTEQRDSAMYRCASSLDGTGFYGYTFGSGTRLTVV.

This clonotype was observed many times. The J gene is TRBJ1-1, the V gene TRBV5-1, with D perhaps matching TRBD1 (5 bases). Germline V gene lookup returns CDR1 SGHRS and CDR2 YFSETQ. Trimming left V 7 bases short and J 1 base short, with 14 bases between. This CDR3 spans 14 amino acids. The CDR3: CASLSGTANTEAFF. In DNA, the CDR3 is TGCGCCAGCCTTTCCGGGACGGCGAACACTGAAGCTTTCTTT.

This clonotype occurred many times. The chain links TRBV27 to TRBJ1-2; TRBD1 might be the D (6 bases). The CDR3 consists of 13 residues. Germline values: CDR1 MNHEY, CDR2 SMNVEV (reference sequence). The ends were cut back, 5 bases at V and 3 bases at J, with 10 bases in the middle. CDR3 bases: TGTGCCAGCAGTCCGGGGGCCCACTATGGCTACACCTTC. Amino acids: CASSPGAHYGYTF.

This clonotype has more than one count but fewer than ten. The chain carries TRBV7-3 and TRBJ1-1; no firm D call. The CDR3 length is 13 residues. V lost 5 bases to trimming and J lost 1 base, with 8 bases between them. The germline gives CDR1 SGHTA, CDR2 FQGTGA. The CDR3 loop is CASSVHSNTEAFF. DNA of the CDR3: TGTGCCAGCAGCGTACACTCGAACACTGAAGCTTTCTTT.

The chain has TRBV7-8 and TRBJ1-5; D uncertain. The CDR3 sequence is 13 residues long. Germline assignment: CDR1 SGHVS and CDR2 FQNEAQ. The V and J ends lost 0 bases and 5 bases respectively, with 5 bases between them. The CDR3 nucleotides are TGTGCCAGCAGCTTAGCGGCCGATCAGCCCCAGCATTTT. Its protein is CASSLAADQPQHF.

This clonotype has a handful of counts. This rearrangement joins TRBV11-2 to TRBJ2-2; perhaps TRBD1 as D (5 bases). This CDR3 spans 12 amino acids. The germline V and J ends were trimmed by 5 bases and 11 bases, with 12 bases remaining between them. Germline values: CDR1 SGHAT, CDR2 FQNNGV. This chain's CDR3 is CASSLLWGELFF. The CDR3 DNA reads as TGTGCCAGCAGCCTCCTTTGGGGCGAGCTGTTTTTT.

The rearrangement uses TRBV20-1 and TRBJ1-1; D gene ambiguous. The V gene lost 3 bases and the J gene lost 0 bases, with 5 bases spanning the gap. Germline V gives CDR1 DFQATT, CDR2 SNEGSKA (reference sequence). CDR3 size: 12 residues. This chain's CDR3 is CSARAMNTEAFF. The CDR3 region has the DNA TGCAGTGCTAGGGCAATGAACACTGAAGCTTTCTTT.

This clonotype was observed a handful of times. V is TRBV9 and J is TRBJ1-1; D remains ambiguous. Trimming removed 0 bases at V and 1 base at J, with 4 bases between. The CDR3 has 13 residues. Germline V CDR1 and CDR2: SGDLS, YYNGEE. CDR3 sequence: CASSVGPNTEAFF. Written as DNA, the CDR3 is TGTGCCAGCAGCGTAGGACCGAACACTGAAGCTTTCTTT.

This clonotype has just a few counts. V is TRBV5-1 and J is TRBJ1-1; maybe TRBD1 (5 bases). The germline gives CDR1 SGHRS, CDR2 YFSETQ. This CDR3 contains 15 residues. V was shortened by 8 bases and J by 7 bases, with 24 bases between the two germline ends. The CDR3 nucleotides read TGCGCCAGACCTCGTCTCAGGGTCTCCAGCGGTGAAGCTTTCTTT. It specifies CARPRLRVSSGEAFF. Drawing the rest from reference TRBV5-1 and TRBJ1-1, the complete variable domain is KAGVTQTPRYLIKTRGQQVTLSCSPISGHRSVSWYQQTPGQGLQFLFEYFSETQRNKGNFPGRFSGRQFSNSRSEMNVSTLELGDSALYLCARPRLRVSSGEAFFGQGTRLTVV.

The chain combines TRBV28 with TRBJ1-3; D is unclear. In germline, CDR1 is MDHEN, CDR2 SYDVKM. This CDR3 region has 14 residues. The germline V and J ends were trimmed by 1 base and 4 bases, with 8 bases remaining between them. The CDR3 loop reads CASSLSGFGNTIYF. The CDR3 DNA follows: TGTGCCAGCAGTTTATCCGGGTTCGGAAACACCATATATTTT.

The chain couples TRBV29-1 to TRBJ2-2; D gene ambiguous. The ends were cut back, 5 bases at V and 3 bases at J, with 7 bases in the middle. This CDR3 has 12 amino acids. Germline V lookup: CDR1 SQVTM, CDR2 ANQGSEA. The CDR3 protein is CSVKQDTGELFF. The CDR3 DNA sequence: TGCAGCGTTAAGCAGGACACCGGGGAGCTGTTTTTT.

The gene calls are TRBV4-2 and TRBJ2-1; D is unresolved. Trimming shortened V by 4 bases and J by 9 bases, and 16 bases separated the two germline ends. The CDR3 loop spans 14 amino acids. The germline V gene encodes CDR1 LGHNA and CDR2 YNFKEQ. In nucleotides, the CDR3 is TGTGCCAGCAGCCCCTGGGCAGGTCAAGGTGAGCAGTTCTTC. Amino acids: CASSPWAGQGEQFF.

This clonotype occurred a few times. The genes are TRBV6-5 and TRBJ1-2; no clear D gene. This CDR3 spans 14 amino acids. Deletions cut 5 bases from V and 2 bases from J, with 12 bases between. The V gene's germline CDR1 is MNHEY and CDR2 SVGAGI. The CDR3 sequence is CASSASGVNYGYTF. The CDR3 nucleotides read TGTGCCAGCAGTGCGTCCGGGGTGAACTATGGCTACACCTTC.

The chain is built from TRBV28 and TRBJ2-3; 7 nucleotides line up with TRBD2. CDR3 length equals 14 residues. Looked up from germline, CDR1 is MDHEN and CDR2 is SYDVKM. V was pared by 5 bases and J by 3 bases, with 5 bases of the junction left unmatched. CDR3 residues: CASSRTRGTDTQYF. CDR3 sequence (DNA): TGTGCCAGCAGTCGGACTAGGGGAACAGATACGCAGTATTTT.

The CDR3 bases are TGTGCCAGCAGCTTGGGGGGGCACAATTCACCCCTCCACTTT. Translated, it gives CASSLGGHNSPLHF. The genes are TRBV7-2 and TRBJ1-6; tentatively, D is TRBD1 (6 bases). Trimming shortened V by 3 bases and J by 7 bases, and 10 bases separated the two germline ends. This CDR3 comprises 14 residues. Germline V gene lookup returns CDR1 SGHTA and CDR2 FQGNSA. Together with reference TRBV7-2 and TRBJ1-6, the CDR3 gives the full variable domain: GAGVSQSPSNKVTEKGKDVELRCDPISGHTALYWYRQSLGQGLEFLIYFQGNSAPDKSGLPSDRFSAERTGGSVSTLTIQRTQQEDSAVYLCASSLGGHNSPLHFGNGTRLTVT.

This chain connects TRBV6-2 or TRBV6-3 to TRBJ2-7; D gene unclear. The length of the CDR3 is 13 residues. CDR1 and CDR2 (germline): MNHEY, SVGEGT. V dropped 10 bases and J dropped 2 bases, with 15 bases sitting between them. As DNA, the CDR3 is TGTGCCACTGCCTCAGCCTCAACCTACGAGCAGTACTTC. Residues: CATASASTYEQYF.

CDR3 sequence: CASTQPYV. The CDR3 coding sequence is TGTGCCAGCACACAGCCATACGTC. This chain connects TRBV6-1 to TRBJ2-7; no reliable D call. Germline lookup yields CDR1 MNHNS and CDR2 SASEGT. The CDR3 has 8 amino acids. Trimming took off 7 bases at V and 13 bases at J, with 8 bases between the two ends.

V and J are TRBV3-1 and TRBJ1-2, with D uncertain. Looked up from germline, CDR1 is LGHDT and CDR2 is YNNKEL (reference sequence). V gave up 2 bases and J gave up 2 bases, with 9 bases separating them. There are 14 residues in the CDR3. CDR3 sequence: CASSQSGPNYGYTF. The CDR3 DNA reads as TGTGCCAGCAGCCAAAGTGGACCCAACTATGGCTACACCTTC.

This clonotype was seen a few times. The gene calls are TRBV12-3 or TRBV12-4 and TRBJ1-1; maybe TRBD1 (6 bases). The CDR3 is made up of 13 amino acids. The ends were cut back, 6 bases at V and 1 base at J, with 9 bases in the middle. The CDR3 protein is CASSRRGNTEAFF. The CDR3 DNA reads TGTGCCAGCAGCCGCAGGGGGAACACTGAAGCTTTCTTT.

In this sample, this clonotype turned up a few times. The CDR3 DNA is TGTGCCAGAAACGGACGGGAGTACACCTTC. Translated: CARNGREYTF. V usage is TRBV27 and J usage is TRBJ1-2; D not certain. Germline CDR1 MNHEY, CDR2 SMNVEV (reference sequence). The CDR3 spans 10 residues. The V end lost 9 bases, the J end lost 11 bases, and 13 bases lay between the germline ends.